Listed below are T cell receptor beta chains from one sample, sequenced in a study of OX40 agonist ivuxolimab in advanced cancers. TCRdb keeps only in-frame clones here, not all; method: immunoSEQ multiplex PCR. This repertoire shows 50,000 to 65,000 clones, 88% found once; its top ten account for roughly 0.7%. Sequences were derived from CD4+ or CD8+ T cells sorted from blood, sampled in a trial of the OX40 agonist ivuxolimab. The receptor source for this set is an adult with an advanced solid tumor such as melanoma, head and neck, liver or kidney cancer. The CDR3 runs from the conserved cysteine through the conserved F or W. Fields, in order: clone size, D gene, V gene, J gene, CDR3 protein, CDR3 DNA. The D gene is left open where the match is weak. Clone size is stated in some rows and not others, as once, few, many or a class when expanded.

.	.	TRBV30	TRBJ1-6	CAWRDSYNSPLHF	TGTGCCTGGAGGGACAGTTATAATTCACCCCTCCACTTT
.	.	TRBV7-8	TRBJ1-4	CASSLQGWGEKLFF	TGTGCCAGCAGCTTACAGGGGTGGGGTGAAAAACTGTTTTTT
.	.	TRBV25-1	TRBJ2-5	CASSEYPPQETQYF	TGTGCCAGCAGTGAATATCCTCCCCAAGAGACCCAGTACTTC
.	TRBD2	TRBV11-2	TRBJ2-2	CASSLAGGIVNTGELFF	TGTGCCAGCAGCTTAGCGGGAGGGATAGTGAACACCGGGGAGCTGTTTTTT
.	.	TRBV6-1	TRBJ2-1	CASSENSASKMGEQFF	TGTGCCAGCAGTGAAAACTCGGCTAGCAAAATGGGTGAGCAGTTCTTC
.	.	TRBV7-3	TRBJ1-1	CASTLGVNTEAFF	TGTGCCAGCACTTTGGGTGTGAACACTGAAGCTTTCTTT
.	.	TRBV9	TRBJ2-3	CASSEGTGGKTDTQYF	TGTGCCAGCAGCGAGGGAACGGGCGGGAAGACAGATACGCAGTATTTT
.	.	TRBV6-1	TRBJ1-1	CASSEPGQANTEAFF	TGTGCCAGCAGTGAACCGGGACAAGCGAACACTGAAGCTTTCTTT
once	.	TRBV9	TRBJ2-5	CASSVSAGQETQYF	TGTGCCAGCAGCGTATCGGCAGGTCAAGAGACCCAGTACTTC
.	TRBD1	TRBV9	TRBJ1-2	CASSSGQSYGYTF	TGTGCCAGCAGCTCGGGACAGAGCTATGGCTACACCTTC
.	TRBD1	TRBV5-6	TRBJ2-2	CASSWGTGLNTGELFF	TGTGCCAGCTCGTGGGGGACAGGGTTGAACACCGGGGAGCTGTTTTTT
.	TRBD2	TRBV28	TRBJ2-5	CASSLVSGGQETQYF	TGTGCCAGCAGTTTAGTTAGCGGGGGACAAGAGACCCAGTACTTC
.	TRBD2	TRBV10-3	TRBJ2-3	CAISDGAGEDTQYF	TGTGCCATCAGTGACGGAGCGGGAGAAGATACGCAGTATTTT
.	.	TRBV15	TRBJ2-5	CAATKGYQETQYF	TGTGCCGCCACCAAGGGGTACCAAGAGACCCAGTACTTC
few	.	TRBV6-6	TRBJ2-4	CASSLQGPQYF	TGTGCCAGCAGTTTACAGGGACCGCAGTACTTC
.	.	TRBV30	TRBJ1-1	CAWSDDQSSRTEAFF	TGTGCCTGGAGTGATGACCAGAGCAGTAGGACTGAAGCTTTCTTT
.	TRBD1	TRBV7-9	TRBJ1-4	CASTATGANEKLFF	TGTGCCAGCACCGCGACAGGGGCGAATGAAAAACTGTTTTTT
once	.	TRBV19	TRBJ2-2	CASSIGLAKNTGELFF	TGTGCCAGTAGTATTGGGCTAGCGAAGAACACCGGGGAGCTGTTTTTT
.	TRBD1	TRBV19	TRBJ1-2	CASRDPGTGVNYGYTF	TGTGCCAGTAGGGATCCCGGGACAGGGGTTAACTATGGCTACACCTTC
.	TRBD1	TRBV27	TRBJ2-3	CASSPGQGATDTQYF	TGTGCCAGCAGCCCCGGACAGGGGGCTACAGATACGCAGTATTTT
.	TRBD1	TRBV2	TRBJ1-6	CASRPSTGVNSPLHF	TGTGCCAGCAGGCCTTCGACAGGGGTTAATTCACCCCTCCACTTT
.	.	TRBV5-1	TRBJ2-1	CASRRSYNEQFF	TGCGCCAGCAGGCGCTCCTACAATGAGCAGTTCTTC
.	.	TRBV5-1	TRBJ2-3	CASSVGGTVADTQYF	TGCGCCAGCAGCGTGGGCGGGACAGTGGCAGATACGCAGTATTTT
.	TRBD1	TRBV18	TRBJ2-3	CASSPRTGRRTDTQYF	TGTGCCAGCTCACCCCGGACAGGGCGTCGCACAGATACGCAGTATTTT
once	.	TRBV19	TRBJ2-2	CASSRNRPENTGELFF	TGTGCCAGTAGTCGGAACAGGCCAGAGAACACCGGGGAGCTGTTTTTT
.	TRBD1	TRBV6-1	TRBJ2-1	CASSGKRTGHNEQFF	TGTGCCAGCAGTGGGAAAAGGACAGGCCACAATGAGCAGTTCTTC
.	.	TRBV5-6	TRBJ2-2	CASSRYSGSTGELFF	TGTGCCAGCAGCCGCTATAGCGGATCCACCGGGGAGCTGTTTTTT